This T cell receptor (beta chain) came from a study of technical replicates of blood from several donors (dated by TCRdb to about 2017). As for this clone: Its antigen remains undetermined. Per-nucleotide qualities are absent, and no much larger clonotype sits a single base away.

The library was generated by the immunoSEQ multiplex PCR assay. Here the immuneACCESS table is served through TCRdb, limited to in-frame sequences with V and J called. Missing clones are a known gap in these copies; in checked studies unresolved V genes cover under half, and the rest lacks a known reason. This sample gives 60,000 to 90,000 clones in total; around 97% of them show up just once. The ten largest account for roughly 0.2% of the sample. The germline V gene encodes CDR1 SGHNT and CDR2 YYREEE (reference sequence). Inclusive of the bounding cysteine and phenylalanine, the CDR3 is 16 residues long. Kept here is only the CDR3 DNA, which spans 48 bases and is read in frame from base 1. Trimming at the junction amounts to 4 bases on V and 8 bases on J, and the germline ends lie 24 bases apart.

The TCR sequence derives from a human donor in good health. The sequenced material came from T cells isolated from PBMCs. The chain was built from TRBV5-4 and TRBJ1-2; TRBD1 is a weak D gene call, 5 bases matching. The nucleotide sequence reads as follows: TGTGCCAGCAGCGTTGGTTTCGAACGGGGGATGGAAGGCTACACCTTC. Translated, this gives CASSVGFERGMEGYTF.